This entry is about one T cell receptor (beta chain). Its target is unknown. Using immunoSEQ multiplex PCR, the repertoire was profiled, and TCRdb retains in-frame clones only, with some absent. The table records under 600,000 clones, 95% to 98% of them present only once. This sample was included in a study of shared clonotypes between healthy human individuals. Naive CD8 cells were CD45RO-negative, positively selected for CCR7, excluding terminally differentiated effector memory CD45RA+ cells. With 1 base removed from V and 5 bases from J, the gap between germline ends came to 12 bases. The CDR3 sequence is 15 residues long. Germline loops: CDR1 SEHNR, CDR2 FQNEAQ (reference sequence). Study-wide results and caveats: Sharing across four donors was highest in naive CD4 (roughly 5%) and lowest in memory CD8 (about 0.4%).

This chain connects TRBV7-9 to TRBJ2-1, with TRBD1 as a possible D gene (6 bases). The material sequenced was naive CD8+ T cells sorted from blood. This receptor was identified in a man in his thirties or forties in good health. CDR3 coding DNA: TGTGCCAGCAGCTTAGGGCAGGGGTTCGACAATGAGCAGTTCTTC. Protein sequence: CASSLGQGFDNEQFF.